The clone carrying this TCR beta chain has only one observation. Antigen specificity is unknown. TCRdb's copy holds only in-frame clones and misses some; the assay was immunoSEQ multiplex PCR. The table has 95,000 to 150,000 clones, 85% to 90% seen once. This record comes from a study of T cell responses to AZD1222 COVID-19 vaccine. The J segment lost 4 bases and the V segment lost 4 bases, leaving 3 bases of the junction unmatched. CDR3 length equals 13 residues. Germline V lookup: CDR1 SGHNT, CDR2 YYREEE (reference sequence). Whole-study findings and limits: It was only 6 or 7 AZD1222 recipients who were seropositive at baseline. Clonal diversity may have been underestimated, and the donors were mostly white British, with more females than males.

The receptor's source is an adult in good health. The V and J genes are TRBV5-4 and TRBJ2-3; TRBD1 agrees at 7 bases. The sample in question was peripheral blood, obtained on day 0 of AZD1222 vaccination. The DNA for the CDR3 is TGTGCCAGCAGCCCCACAGGGGCAGATACGCAGTATTTT. Its protein is CASSPTGADTQYF.